The T cell receptor beta chain under discussion was sequenced for a study of human T cells and chemical hapten exposure. Study as a whole: Subjects had 2% DPC placed on roughly 2 cm by roughly 2 cm of upper inner arm skin for sensitization. General observations from the study: Clustering by CDR3 similarity yielded significantly more large clusters from expanded TCRs than controls. All donors were alopecia patients, so their immunity may differ from that of healthy people.

Between the trimmed V and J ends, which lost 5 bases and 3 bases, there was a span of 16 bases. CDR3 length: 16 residues. TCRdb analysed the RACE reads with MiXCR anew, one entry per CDR3 protein. Altogether about 250,000 distinct CDR3 sequences are present, about 7.7% being singletons, with the ten largest covering roughly 1.2%. On this clonotype: Antigen specificity is unknown.

Time point denoted: pre-sensitization, week 0. Treatment defined: therapeutic diphenylcyclopropenone sensitization with weekly scalp DPC. Blood collection took place prior to placing each patch test. This chain links TRBV12-3 or TRBV12-4 with TRBJ1-4, with a weak D call TRBD1 (5 bases). The TCR was taken from a man aged 18 to 35 with alopecia areata. Some clones in this sample may be carry-over from other donors' samples. The source was whole blood, collected in connection with sensitization to the hapten diphenylcyclopropenone (DPC). CDR3 in amino acids: CASSIWGGGANEKLFF. CDR3 in DNA: TGTGCCAGCAGTATATGGGGGGGTGGAGCTAATGAAAAACTGTTTTTT.